Sequencing of this T cell receptor beta chain was carried out in a study of shared clonotypes between healthy human individuals. The method was immunoSEQ multiplex PCR; TCRdb's version includes in-frame clones alone and lacks a portion of them. This table holds more than 2 million clones, approximately 95% found once. The germline V gene encodes CDR1 SNHLY and CDR2 FYNNEI. The CDR3 sequence is 16 residues long. V lost 7 bases and J 2 bases, leaving 18 bases between the germline ends. J is TRBJ2-1 and V is TRBV2; D is perhaps TRBD2 (5 bases). The receptor was derived from a man aged 18 to 35 in good health. What was sequenced was naive CD4+ T cells sorted from blood. The subset: CD45RA+ positively selected. CDR3 sequence: CASTLEGIGAYNEQFF. DNA of the CDR3: TGTGCCAGCACTCTAGAGGGTATTGGGGCCTACAATGAGCAGTTCTTC.